These 10 T cell receptor beta chains were sequenced from one sample in a study of tumor-infiltrating lymphocytes in localized non-small cell lung cancer. Libraries were prepared by immunoSEQ multiplex PCR; TCRdb keeps only in-frame clonotypes and omits some of them. The profile covers more than 10,000 clones, with 70% to 85% appearing a single time and 10% to 15% taken by the ten largest. Source material: uninvolved lung tissue not adjacent to the tumor. The receptors derive from a human donor with non-small cell lung cancer.

V is TRBV7-2 and J is TRBJ2-7, with 9 bases matching TRBD1. Per the germline V gene, CDR1 is SGHTA and CDR2 is FQGNSA. The CDR3 consists of 17 residues. With 5 bases clipped from V and 2 bases from J, the junction kept 13 bases outside the gene matches. CDR3 in amino acids: CASSREPGTGKAYEQYF. The CDR3 DNA sequence: TGTGCCAGCAGCAGAGAGCCGGGGACAGGGAAAGCCTACGAGCAGTACTTC.

The chain is built from TRBV6-5 and TRBJ2-3; D is unresolved. Trimming removed 4 bases from V and 4 bases from J, with 18 bases in between. Looked up from germline, CDR1 is MNHEY and CDR2 is SVGAGI. CDR3 size: 16 residues. The CDR3 reads CASSSRKSSWADTQYF. CDR3 coding DNA: TGTGCCAGCAGTTCCCGGAAGAGTTCTTGGGCAGATACGCAGTATTTT.

The CDR3 nucleotides read TGTGCCAGCAGTGGAAGGGGGCAACTAGTGAATGAGGGGAATGAAAAACTGTTTTTT. Translating it yields CASSGRGQLVNEGNEKLFF. The chain couples TRBV6-1 to TRBJ1-4; 7 nucleotides match TRBD1. This CDR3 is built from 19 residues. V lost 4 bases, J lost 5 bases, and 19 bases stayed unmatched. Germline values: CDR1 MNHNS, CDR2 SASEGT.

The rearrangement uses TRBV5-1 and TRBJ1-2; D gene unclear. Trimming took off 2 bases at V and 3 bases at J, with 11 bases between the two ends. In germline, CDR1 is SGHRS, CDR2 YFSETQ. The CDR3 runs 14 residues. For the CDR3, the DNA is TGCGCCAGCAGCTTTACAAGCGGGGACTATGGCTACACCTTC. It is translated as CASSFTSGDYGYTF.

The genes are TRBV6-5 and TRBJ1-4; D remains ambiguous. The CDR3 totals 16 residues. Trimming shortened V by 4 bases and J by 0 bases, and 12 bases separated the two germline ends. Looked up from germline, CDR1 is MNHEY and CDR2 is SVGAGI. CDR3 sequence: CASSWSGPTTNEKLFF. The DNA for the CDR3 is TGTGCCAGCAGTTGGTCCGGACCAACAACTAATGAAAAACTGTTTTTT.

This clone appeared a few times. This rearrangement joins TRBV5-1 to TRBJ1-4; TRBD1 matches 8 bases. This CDR3 is built from 16 residues. The germline V gene encodes CDR1 SGHRS and CDR2 YFSETQ. Unmatched junction bases numbered 6, after V lost 4 bases and J lost 1 base. The CDR3 reads CASSGGTGRTNEKLFF. In nucleotides, the CDR3 is TGCGCCAGCAGCGGGGGGACAGGCAGAACTAATGAAAAACTGTTTTTT.

The genes are TRBV5-5 and TRBJ2-3; 9 bases fit TRBD2. Trimming cost V 3 bases and J 0 bases; bases outside gene matches: 5. Germline V gene sequence: CDR1 SGHKS, CDR2 YYEKEE (reference sequence). The CDR3 contains 16 residues. CDR3 sequence reads: CASSSGTSQSTDTQYF. The CDR3 nucleotides are TGTGCCAGCAGCTCCGGGACTAGCCAGAGCACAGATACGCAGTATTTT.

The chain is built from TRBV14 and TRBJ2-7, with 10 nucleotides matching TRBD1. CDR1 SGHDN and CDR2 FVKESK come from the germline V gene. The CDR3 sequence is 15 residues long. Unmatched junction bases numbered 2, after V lost 3 bases and J lost 0 bases. The DNA of the CDR3 is TGTGCCAGCAGCCAGAGGACAGGGGGCTCCTACGAGCAGTACTTC. The encoded protein is CASSQRTGGSYEQYF.

The table lists this clone with a count of one. The chain joins TRBV6-5 to TRBJ1-6; perhaps TRBD1 as D (5 bases). The germline V gene encodes CDR1 MNHEY and CDR2 SVGAGI. The V gene lost 1 base and the J gene lost 5 bases, with 6 bases spanning the gap. The CDR3 consists of 14 residues. The DNA of the CDR3 is TGTGCCAGCAGTTACTTGGACAATAATTCACCCCTCCACTTT. This gives the protein CASSYLDNNSPLHF.

This chain links TRBV11-1 with TRBJ2-1, with D uncertain. Germline CDR1 reads SGHAT; CDR2 reads FQDESV (reference sequence). This CDR3 contains 16 residues. Trimming removed 2 bases at V and 0 bases at J, with 11 bases between. The CDR3 DNA sequence: TGTGCCAGCAGCTTAACATTTGGTGGCTCCTACAATGAGCAGTTCTTC. Amino acid sequence: CASSLTFGGSYNEQFF. Based on the CDR3 plus reference TRBV11-1 and TRBJ2-1, the full variable domain is EAEVAQSPRYKITEKSQAVAFWCDPISGHATLYWYRQILGQGPELLVQFQDESVVDDSQLPKDRFSAERLKGVDSTLKIQPAELGDSAMYLCASSLTFGGSYNEQFFGPGTRLTVL.